These 14 T cell receptor beta chains were all obtained from the same sample, sequenced in a study of CD8 T cells in ankylosing spondylitis. Study outcomes and limitations: Ankylosing spondylitis blood appeared to carry a characteristic TCR beta motif of roughly 8 highly homologous variants.

No antigen is known for these receptors. TCRdb reprocessed the 5' RACE reads via MiXCR and lists one record per CDR3 protein. The sample includes about 450,000 distinct CDR3 sequences, roughly 25% of them seen just once. The sample was blood, either unsorted or a sorted T cell fraction (not recorded which). The receptor set was obtained from a male donor with ankylosing spondylitis.

This chain links TRBV4-1 with TRBJ1-2, with D perhaps matching TRBD1 (6 bases). V lost 2 bases and J 0 bases, leaving 13 bases between the germline ends. The germline V gene has CDR1 MGHRA and CDR2 YSYEKL. The CDR3 is 16 amino acids. The CDR3 DNA reads TGCGCCAGCAGCCAACGACAGGCGATACCTAACTATGGCTACACCTTC. This translates into CASSQRQAIPNYGYTF.

V gene TRBV20-1 combines with J gene TRBJ1-2, with 11 bases fitting TRBD1. The CDR3 is 19 amino acids. J lost 5 bases, V lost 0 bases, and 17 bases had no gene match. Per germline, CDR1 DFQATT and CDR2 SNEGSKA (reference sequence). The CDR3 loop is CSARDLGRTGGASSYGYTF. Here the CDR3 DNA reads TGCAGTGCTAGAGACCTGGGAAGGACAGGGGGCGCATCCTCTTATGGCTACACCTTC.

J is TRBJ2-3 and V is TRBV5-1; no clear D. The CDR3 spans 11 residues. Germline V gives CDR1 SGHRS, CDR2 YFSETQ. The ends were cut back, 4 bases at V and 4 bases at J, with 4 bases in the middle. The CDR3: CASSESDTQYF. DNA of the CDR3: TGCGCCAGCAGCGAATCAGATACGCAGTATTTT.

The rearrangement uses TRBV7-6 and TRBJ2-7; 7 nucleotides agree with TRBD1. Trimming cost V 1 base and J 0 bases; bases outside gene matches: 0. CDR1 and CDR2 from the germline V gene are SGHVS and FNYEAQ. The CDR3 runs to 14 residues. CDR3 in DNA: TGTGCCAGCAGCTTAGGGGACAGCTCCTACGAGCAGTACGTC. Residues: CASSLGDSSYEQYV.

The chain joins TRBV12-3 or TRBV12-4 to TRBJ1-6; D is unclear. Trimming took 7 bases from V and 7 from J, leaving 11 bases between them. The CDR3 runs 13 residues. Here the CDR3 DNA reads TGTGCCAGCACCATGAGAAGCAATTCACCCCTCCACTTT. Its protein product is CASTMRSNSPLHF.

The chain recombines TRBV6-1 with TRBJ2-5; a weak D match, TRBD2 (6 bases). Germline V gene data show CDR1 as MNHNS and CDR2 as SASEGT. This CDR3 comprises 17 residues. V gave up 4 bases and J gave up 4 bases, with 22 bases separating them. The CDR3 DNA reads TGTGCCAGCAGTGCGACCCGGGACTCCCTCAGAGGAGAGACCCAGTACTTC. It encodes CASSATRDSLRGETQYF.

This CDR3 reads CASSYGTGTGSADPQYF. DNA for the CDR3: TGCGCCAGCAGCTACGGAACCGGGACAGGGTCTGCAGATCCCCAGTATTTT. This rearrangement joins TRBV5-1 to TRBJ2-3; 9 bases map to TRBD1. The CDR3 loop spans 17 amino acids. With 3 bases clipped from V and 12 bases from J, the junction kept 20 bases outside the gene matches. Looked up from germline, CDR1 is SGHRS and CDR2 is YFSETQ.

The sample holds a few counts of this clonotype. The chain combines TRBV27 with TRBJ2-3; D possibly corresponds to TRBD2 (6 bases). The CDR3 runs 14 residues. Trimming pared 4 bases from V and 6 bases from J, leaving 14 bases between. The V gene's germline CDR1 is MNHEY and CDR2 SMNVEV (reference sequence). The CDR3 bases are TGTGCCAGCAGTTCGCAAATAGGGAGGGATACGCAGTATTTT. Its translation is CASSSQIGRDTQYF.

This clonotype appeared a few times. The J gene is TRBJ2-1, the V gene TRBV20-1; D unclear. The CDR3 extends over 17 amino acids. Trimming removed 0 bases at V and 0 bases at J, with 15 bases between. From germline, CDR1 is DFQATT and CDR2 SNEGSKA (reference sequence). The CDR3 loop is CSARDHSGQVSYNEQFF. CDR3 coding DNA: TGCAGTGCTAGAGATCATTCGGGCCAGGTCTCCTACAATGAGCAGTTCTTC.

V usage is TRBV20-1 and J usage is TRBJ2-7; 11 bases are a match to TRBD2. The CDR3 consists of 13 residues. Trimming at V came to 4 bases and at J to 5 bases, leaving 4 bases not matched to a gene. Looked up from germline, CDR1 is DFQATT and CDR2 is SNEGSKA (reference sequence). CDR3 in amino acids: CSATGTSGNEQYF. In DNA form, the CDR3 reads TGCAGTGCTACAGGGACTAGCGGAAACGAGCAGTACTTC.

The CDR3 DNA reads TGTGCCAGCAGTTTAGCCAGGGTGGGCTACACCTTC. Amino acids: CASSLARVGYTF. The rearrangement joins TRBV12-3 or TRBV12-4 to TRBJ1-2; tentatively, D is TRBD1 (5 bases). Between the trimmed V and J ends, which lost 0 bases and 8 bases, there was a span of 7 bases. This CDR3 is 12 amino acids long.

The CDR3 reads CASRSRRGGGNEQFF. CDR3 bases: TGTGCCAGCAGGTCCAGGCGAGGGGGAGGTAATGAGCAGTTCTTC. The chain couples TRBV27 to TRBJ2-1, with D possibly being TRBD1 or TRBD2 (6 bases each). V was clipped by 6 bases and J by 7 bases, with 19 bases between them. This CDR3 is 15 amino acids long. Germline values: CDR1 MNHEY, CDR2 SMNVEV (reference sequence).

CDR3 in DNA: TGTGCCAGCAGCCAGGTCCTAGGCTACAATGAGCAGTTCTTC. It translates to CASSQVLGYNEQFF. The genes are TRBV3-1 and TRBJ2-1, with D unclear. Trimming stripped 3 bases from V and 3 bases from J, with 9 bases between. The CDR3 is made up of 14 amino acids. The germline V gene encodes CDR1 LGHDT and CDR2 YNNKEL (reference sequence).

In its sample, this clonotype was seen a few times. The chain recombines TRBV5-1 with TRBJ1-1; 9 nucleotides match TRBD1. Germline V gene sequence: CDR1 SGHRS, CDR2 YFSETQ. With 3 bases clipped from V and 2 bases from J, the junction kept 5 bases outside the gene matches. There are 15 residues in the CDR3. This chain's CDR3 is CASSWGDRDNTEAFF. CDR3 sequence (DNA): TGCGCCAGCAGCTGGGGGGACAGGGACAACACTGAAGCTTTCTTT.